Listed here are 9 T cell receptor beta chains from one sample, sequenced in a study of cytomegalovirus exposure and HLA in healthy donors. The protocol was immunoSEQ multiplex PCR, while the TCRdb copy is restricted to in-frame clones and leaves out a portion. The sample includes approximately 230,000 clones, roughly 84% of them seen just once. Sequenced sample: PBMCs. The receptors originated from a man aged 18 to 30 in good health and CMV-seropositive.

The CDR3: CASSTGTGRGPSGNTIYF. CDR3 bases: TGTGCCAGCAGCACCGGGACAGGGAGGGGTCCCTCTGGAAACACCATATATTTT. The V call is TRBV7-8, the J call TRBJ1-3; 9 bases are shared with TRBD1. The CDR3 consists of 18 residues. After removal of 5 bases from V and 0 bases from J, the junction contained 11 bases not matched to a gene. Per the germline V gene, CDR1 is SGHVS and CDR2 is FQNEAQ. Variable domain in full (rest from reference TRBV7-8 and TRBJ1-3): GAGVSQSPRYKVAKRGQDVALRCDPISGHVSLFWYQQALGQGPEFLTYFQNEAQLDKSGLPSDRFFAERPEGSVSTLKIQRTQQEDSAVYLCASSTGTGRGPSGNTIYFGEGSWLTVV.

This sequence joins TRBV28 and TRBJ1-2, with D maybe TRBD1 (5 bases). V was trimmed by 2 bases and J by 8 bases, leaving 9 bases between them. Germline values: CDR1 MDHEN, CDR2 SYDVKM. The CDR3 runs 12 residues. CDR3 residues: CASSLPRGGYTF. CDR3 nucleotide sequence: TGTGCCAGCAGTTTACCGAGGGGAGGCTACACCTTC.

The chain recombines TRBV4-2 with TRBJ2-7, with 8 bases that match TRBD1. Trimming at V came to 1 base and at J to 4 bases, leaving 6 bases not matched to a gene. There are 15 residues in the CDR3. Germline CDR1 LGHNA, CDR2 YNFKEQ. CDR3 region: CASSQVGQGAYEQYF. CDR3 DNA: TGTGCCAGCAGCCAAGTCGGCCAGGGGGCTTACGAGCAGTACTTC.

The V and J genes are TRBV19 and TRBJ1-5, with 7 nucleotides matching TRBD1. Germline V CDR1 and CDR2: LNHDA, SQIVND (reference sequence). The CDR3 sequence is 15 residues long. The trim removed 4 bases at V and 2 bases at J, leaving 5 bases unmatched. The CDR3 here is CASSSRQGGNQPQHF. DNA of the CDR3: TGTGCCAGTAGTAGCCGACAGGGAGGCAATCAGCCCCAGCATTTT.

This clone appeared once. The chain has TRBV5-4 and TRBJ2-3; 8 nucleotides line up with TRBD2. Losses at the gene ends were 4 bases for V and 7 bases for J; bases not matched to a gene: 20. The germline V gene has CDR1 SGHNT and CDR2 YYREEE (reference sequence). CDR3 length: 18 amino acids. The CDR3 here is CASSPRSASGSGLYTQYF. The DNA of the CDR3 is TGTGCCAGCAGCCCTCGTTCGGCTAGCGGGTCGGGCCTCTATACGCAGTATTTT.

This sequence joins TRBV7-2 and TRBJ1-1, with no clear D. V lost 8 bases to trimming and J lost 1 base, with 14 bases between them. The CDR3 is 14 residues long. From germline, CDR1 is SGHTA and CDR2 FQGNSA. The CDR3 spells CASAISSGNTEAFF. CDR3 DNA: TGTGCCAGCGCAATTAGTTCCGGGAACACTGAAGCTTTCTTT.

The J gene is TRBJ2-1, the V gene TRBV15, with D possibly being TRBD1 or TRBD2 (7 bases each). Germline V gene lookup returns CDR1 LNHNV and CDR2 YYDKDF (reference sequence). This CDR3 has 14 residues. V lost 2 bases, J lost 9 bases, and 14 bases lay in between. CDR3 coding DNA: TGTGCCACCAGCAGACCAGGGGGGAGGGGTGAGCAGTTCTTC. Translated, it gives CATSRPGGRGEQFF. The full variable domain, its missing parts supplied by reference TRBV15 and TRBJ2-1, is DAMVIQNPRYQVTQFGKPVTLSCSQTLNHNVMYWYQQKSSQAPKLLFHYYDKDFNNEADTPDNFQSRRPNTSFCFLDIRSPGLGDTAMYLCATSRPGGRGEQFFGPGTRLTVL.

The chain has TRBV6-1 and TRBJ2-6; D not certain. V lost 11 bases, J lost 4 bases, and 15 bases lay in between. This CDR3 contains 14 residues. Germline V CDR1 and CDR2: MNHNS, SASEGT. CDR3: CALRNVAGANVLTF. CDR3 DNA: TGTGCCCTAAGGAACGTGGCCGGGGCCAACGTCCTGACTTTC.

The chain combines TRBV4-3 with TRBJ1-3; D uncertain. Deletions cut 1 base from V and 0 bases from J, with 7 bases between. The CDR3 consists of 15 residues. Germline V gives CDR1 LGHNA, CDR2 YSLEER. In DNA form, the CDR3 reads TGCGCCAGCAGCCAAGGGCGTAGCTCTGGAAACACCATATATTTT. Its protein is CASSQGRSSGNTIYF.